Below, 23 T cell receptor beta chains from the same sample are listed, as sequenced in a study of human CD8 memory T cell subsets. Construction of TCR beta libraries was accomplished by means of UMI-labeled 5' RACE. Each CDR3 protein gets one entry in TCRdb, which reprocessed the 5' RACE reads and gives no DNA. Its table records 9,000 to 13,000 distinct CDR3 sequences. The sequenced material came from CD8+ stem-like memory T cells (TSCM and TCM) sorted from PBMCs. The subset here: stem-like memory CD8 T cells (TSTEM), CCR7+ PD-1- TIGIT-. The receptor source for this set is a human donor in good health.

The V and J genes are TRBV11-3 and TRBJ1-1; TCRdb designates TRBD1, a call that cannot be tested without DNA. This CDR3 has 14 residues. Germline V gene data show CDR1 as SGHNT and CDR2 as YENEEA. CDR3 loop: CASSTYTGSFEAFF.

The chain uses TRBV29-1 and TRBJ2-7; without DNA, the TCRdb call of TRBD2 cannot be checked. From germline, CDR1 is SQVTM and CDR2 ANQGSEA. This CDR3 is 14 amino acids long. The chain's CDR3 is CSVGSGAYSYEQYF.

This clonotype counts as medium-sized by frequency. The genes are TRBV3-1 and TRBJ1-1. Germline CDR1 and CDR2: LGHDT and YNNKEL (reference sequence). This CDR3 contains 12 residues. The CDR3 sequence is CASSQEDTEAFF.

The V and J genes are TRBV10-3 and TRBJ2-7; TCRdb outputs TRBD1, but without DNA this stays unchecked. The germline V gene has CDR1 ENHRY and CDR2 SYGVKD. There are 11 residues in the CDR3. CDR3 in amino acids: CATGHQDEQYF.

Its frequency marks this clonotype as medium-sized (0.01 to 0.1%). This chain links TRBV18 with TRBJ2-1; TCRdb's D call of TRBD2 is untestable without DNA. Germline V gene sequence: CDR1 KGHSH, CDR2 LQKENI. The CDR3 sequence is 14 residues long. The CDR3 here is CASSLGSGFLEQFF.

The chain joins TRBV18 to TRBJ2-1; no DNA is available, so the TRBD1 call from TCRdb remains unchecked. The CDR3 runs 14 residues. In germline, CDR1 is KGHSH, CDR2 LQKENI. The CDR3 protein is CASSPRTGDNEQFF.

Frequency places this clonotype as medium-sized (0.01 to 0.1%). J is TRBJ2-7 and V is TRBV28. The CDR3 is made up of 15 amino acids. Germline-derived CDR1 and CDR2 are MDHEN and SYDVKM. The CDR3 spells CASRNSAWSSYEQYF.

The chain recombines TRBV4-1 with TRBJ1-4; TCRdb's D call, TRBD1, is unchecked because there is no DNA. The length of the CDR3 is 16 residues. Germline V gives CDR1 MGHRA, CDR2 YSYEKL. CDR3 sequence reads: CASSQGIGTGNEKLFF.

Measured by frequency, this clonotype is medium-sized. The chain combines TRBV5-6 with TRBJ1-1. Germline CDR1 SGHDT, CDR2 YYEEEE. The CDR3 runs 19 residues. This CDR3 reads CASSLIPYRADTPNTEAFF.

The chain combines TRBV5-1 with TRBJ2-7; TCRdb returns TRBD1, unconfirmable since there is no DNA. From germline, CDR1 is SGHRS and CDR2 YFSETQ. This CDR3 spans 14 amino acids. CDR3 residues: CASSLATGMGEQYF. Together with reference TRBV5-1 and TRBJ2-7, the CDR3 gives the full variable domain: KAGVTQTPRYLIKTRGQQVTLSCSPISGHRSVSWYQQTPGQGLQFLFEYFSETQRNKGNFPGRFSGRQFSNSRSEMNVSTLELGDSALYLCASSLATGMGEQYFGPGTRLTVT.

This chain joins TRBV11-2 and TRBJ2-3; with no DNA, the TCRdb D assignment of TRBD2 cannot be verified. Per germline, CDR1 SGHAT and CDR2 FQNNGV. This CDR3 comprises 15 residues. Here the CDR3 reads CASGNLAGGIDTQYF.

The gene calls are TRBV25-1 and TRBJ2-7; the D gene TCRdb calls, TRBD1, cannot be checked with no DNA. From germline, CDR1 is MGHDK and CDR2 SYGVNS. The CDR3 is 14 amino acids. This CDR3 reads CASSDLGQSYEQYF.

The V call is TRBV28, the J call TRBJ2-2; TCRdb returns TRBD1, unconfirmable since there is no DNA. CDR1 MDHEN and CDR2 SYDVKM come from the germline V gene. This CDR3 has 16 residues. CDR3 residues: CASRPRLFGGTGELFF.

This chain joins TRBV4-1 and TRBJ2-7; the TRBD1 assignment by TCRdb is unverifiable without DNA. Germline lookup yields CDR1 MGHRA and CDR2 YSYEKL. The CDR3 has 15 residues. CDR3 loop: CASSQNGQGQNEQYF.

The chain joins TRBV3-1 to TRBJ1-2. The CDR3 consists of 15 residues. CDR1 is LGHDT, CDR2 YNNKEL, per germline (reference sequence). CDR3 in amino acids: CASSQDFGRTYGYTF.

V gene TRBV7-9 combines with J gene TRBJ2-7; TCRdb's D gene call, TRBD1, goes unchecked for lack of DNA. CDR3 length equals 14 residues. In germline, CDR1 is SEHNR, CDR2 FQNEAQ (reference sequence). The CDR3 protein is CASSRTGDSYEQYF.

This chain connects TRBV10-2 to TRBJ2-1; TCRdb gives TRBD1 as the D gene, but with no DNA this cannot be confirmed. Germline assignment: CDR1 WSHSY and CDR2 SAAADI. CDR3 length: 16 residues. CDR3: CASSESGTGGLDEQFF.

This clonotype is identified as medium-sized (0.01 to 0.1%) from frequency. The chain joins TRBV7-9 to TRBJ2-5. There are 13 residues in the CDR3. Germline lookup yields CDR1 SEHNR and CDR2 FQNEAQ (reference sequence). The CDR3 loop reads CASHAANQETQYF.

The chain links TRBV4-1 to TRBJ2-1. CDR3 length equals 12 residues. The germline gives CDR1 MGHRA, CDR2 YSYEKL. The CDR3 spells CASSQDGVEQFF.

This chain uses TRBV5-1 with TRBJ2-2. The CDR3 is 12 residues long. Germline assignment: CDR1 SGHRS and CDR2 YFSETQ. CDR3 sequence reads: CASRSSTGELFF.

V is TRBV9 and J is TRBJ2-7; no DNA is available, so the TRBD1 call from TCRdb remains unchecked. Germline V lookup: CDR1 SGDLS, CDR2 YYNGEE. The CDR3 has 14 residues. CDR3 sequence: CASSPSRGIDEQYF.

The CDR3 here is CASSPSGGSYTEAFF. The chain carries TRBV14 and TRBJ1-1; TCRdb returns TRBD1, unconfirmable since there is no DNA. Germline CDR1 SGHDN, CDR2 FVKESK. This CDR3 has 15 residues.

This sequence joins TRBV12-3 or TRBV12-4 and TRBJ2-5; the D call of TRBD1 rests on TCRdb alone, since no DNA is present to check it. The CDR3 sequence is 11 residues long. CDR3: CASSPGETQYF.